The present entry profiles one T cell receptor beta chain with its context. This sample is part of a study of blood T cell repertoires in COVID-19. CDR3 length: 16 amino acids. CDR1 SGHNT and CDR2 YYREEE come from the germline V gene (reference sequence). V was trimmed by 0 bases and J by 2 bases, leaving 15 bases between them. Original methodology: Reference gene primer amplification yielded estimated nucleated cell counts. Only in-frame clones appear in the TCRdb table, and some are missing; sequencing was by immunoSEQ multiplex PCR. V and J calls and clone size are as listed in that table; D and trimming were resolved from the DNA. The sample lists 70,000 to 100,000 clones; around 80% were seen once.

This receptor was obtained from a woman of 80 years or more with acute or convalescent COVID-19. The sample comprised peripheral blood. The chain employs TRBV5-4 and TRBJ2-7; a possible D gene is TRBD2 (5 bases). CDR3 region: CASSLGASPEPYEQYF. Here the CDR3 DNA reads TGTGCCAGCAGCTTGGGGGCTAGCCCCGAACCCTACGAGCAGTACTTC.